Listed here is a single T cell receptor beta chain. Its antigen is currently unknown. Amplification targeted TCR beta CDR3 regions from RNA transcripts. HTBI primers were employed in a first-round RT-PCR of the TCR CDR3. TCRdb analysed the multiplex PCR reads with MiXCR anew, one entry per CDR3 protein. The sample lists a few hundred thousand distinct CDR3 sequences, roughly 18% occurring once. The data originate from a study of T cells in Graves' hyperthyroidism and ophthalmopathy. Regarding the study as a whole: Most thyroid-expanded clonotypes above 0.001 were also found in blood.

Germline lookup yields CDR1 SGHNT and CDR2 YENEEA. Trimming removed 2 bases from V and 2 bases from J; junction bases left unmatched: 11. This CDR3 region has 19 residues. The sequencing input was blood. The rearrangement joins TRBV11-3 to TRBJ2-2; 10 bases map to TRBD2. The receptor was isolated from a man aged 18 to 35 with Graves' ophthalmopathy. The CDR3 region is CASSLYASASGGNTGELFF. In DNA, the CDR3 is TGTGCCAGCAGCTTATACGCTTCGGCTAGCGGGGGTAACACCGGGGAGCTGTTTTTT. Full variable domain (missing parts from reference TRBV11-3 and TRBJ2-2): EAGVVQSPRYKIIEKKQPVAFWCNPISGHNTLYWYLQNLGQGPELLIRYENEEAVDDSQLPKDRFSAERLKGVDSTLKIQPAELGDSAVYLCASSLYASASGGNTGELFFGEGSRLTVL.